This TCR beta chain was identified in a study of blood T cell repertoires in COVID-19. Trimming shortened V by 7 bases and J by 0 bases, and 14 bases separated the two germline ends. This CDR3 has 15 residues. The germline CDR1 and CDR2 sequences are SGDLS and YYNGEE. TCRdb keeps only in-frame clones here, not all; method: immunoSEQ multiplex PCR. The sample carries approximately 97,000 clones, about 90% recorded once. Material for sequencing was peripheral blood. V usage is TRBV9 and J usage is TRBJ1-3; D may be TRBD1 (5 bases). This clonotype was obtained from a human donor in a cohort sampled during active COVID-19. The chain's CDR3 is CASGPRGFSGNTIYF. DNA of the CDR3: TGTGCCAGCGGACCACGGGGGTTCTCTGGAAACACCATATATTTT.